This TCR beta chain was identified during a study of cytomegalovirus exposure and HLA in healthy donors. The PCR ran on 60 Vbeta and 13 Jbeta primers. TCRdb's table, derived via immunoSEQ multiplex PCR, lists solely in-frame clones and lacks some. The table shows hundreds of thousands of clones, with less than 85% occurring only once. Losses at the gene ends were 3 bases for V and 2 bases for J; bases not matched to a gene: 7. The CDR3 length is 16 residues. In germline, CDR1 is SGDLS, CDR2 YYNGEE. This clonotype originated in a man aged 18 to 35 in good health and CMV-seronegative. The genes are TRBV9 and TRBJ2-5, with 10 bases lining up with TRBD2. The specimen was PBMCs. In nucleotides, the CDR3 is TGTGCCAGCAGCGCCGGACTAGCGGTAACACAAGAGACCCAGTACTTC. Translating it yields CASSAGLAVTQETQYF.